The 16 T cell receptor beta chains in this list originate from one sample, sequenced in a study of blood T cell repertoires in COVID-19. This table comes from immunoSEQ multiplex PCR, and its TCRdb copy is limited to in-frame clones, with some not included. The table shows about 270,000 clones, with 86% occurring only once. Material: peripheral blood. Every receptor here comes from a man aged 40-49 years with active or convalescent COVID-19.

This clone came up once. This chain uses TRBV6-5 with TRBJ1-4; D is unclear. V was shortened by 0 bases and J by 4 bases, with 6 bases between the two germline ends. The CDR3 length is 14 residues. CDR1 and CDR2 from the germline V gene are MNHEY and SVGAGI. Here the CDR3 reads CASSYSTDNEKLFF. The CDR3 DNA reads as TGTGCCAGCAGTTACTCAACAGATAATGAAAAACTGTTTTTT.

The rearrangement links TRBV12-3 or TRBV12-4 to TRBJ2-7; 7 bases are shared with TRBD2. This CDR3 region has 12 residues. With V trimmed by 7 bases and J by 3 bases, 3 bases remained unmatched. The CDR3 is CASTPGGYEQYF. The CDR3 DNA sequence: TGTGCCAGCACGCCGGGAGGCTACGAGCAGTACTTC.

This chain joins TRBV7-2 and TRBJ2-1, with D unclear. This CDR3 comprises 15 residues. The germline V gene encodes CDR1 SGHTA and CDR2 FQGNSA. V was shortened by 1 base and J by 8 bases, with 15 bases between the two germline ends. The CDR3 region is CASSLDSAPRYEQFF. The CDR3 DNA reads TGTGCCAGCAGCTTAGATTCAGCCCCGAGGTATGAGCAGTTCTTC.

A single count supports this clone. This sequence joins TRBV6-5 and TRBJ1-2, with unresolved D. The CDR3 is made up of 16 amino acids. In germline, CDR1 is MNHEY, CDR2 SVGAGI. Trimming shortened V by 4 bases and J by 1 base, and 16 bases separated the two germline ends. CDR3 amino acids: CASSSHSPTLNYGYTF. Written as DNA, the CDR3 is TGTGCCAGCAGTTCTCATTCCCCCACTCTTAACTATGGCTACACCTTC.

The rearrangement links TRBV10-3 to TRBJ1-1; possibly TRBD1 for D (6 bases). The germline V gene has CDR1 ENHRY and CDR2 SYGVKD. V lost 2 bases, J lost 6 bases, and 16 bases lay in between. The CDR3 runs 15 residues. CDR3 region: CAISEPGRKGAEAFF. Written as DNA, the CDR3 is TGTGCCATCAGTGAGCCCGGACGGAAGGGGGCTGAAGCTTTCTTT.

J is TRBJ1-1 and V is TRBV10-3; D is ambiguous. This CDR3 has 16 residues. The germline V gene has CDR1 ENHRY and CDR2 SYGVKD. Trimming cost V 8 bases and J 1 base, with 20 bases left between them. CDR3: CAISRAGGLRNTEAFF. The CDR3 DNA is TGTGCCATCTCAAGAGCGGGCGGGTTGCGGAACACTGAAGCTTTCTTT.

This clone has just one count. The CDR3 DNA reads as TGTGCCAGCAGCTTACGGAGTATCCTTGGACCTCGGGAGGAGCAGTACTTC. It codes for CASSLRSILGPREEQYF. This sequence joins TRBV7-2 and TRBJ2-7, with a possible D match to TRBD2 (6 bases). The CDR3 extends over 17 amino acids. V lost 2 bases to trimming and J lost 7 bases, with 24 bases between them. Germline V gene data show CDR1 as SGHTA and CDR2 as FQGNSA.

The chain joins TRBV5-4 to TRBJ2-5; the D is unclear. There are 13 residues in the CDR3. Germline-derived CDR1 and CDR2 are SGHNT and YYREEE (reference sequence). V lost 7 bases and J lost 0, with 10 bases in between. The CDR3 region is CASSFADQETQYF. The CDR3 DNA is TGTGCCAGCTCCTTTGCAGACCAAGAGACCCAGTACTTC.

V gene TRBV7-8 combines with J gene TRBJ2-2, with TRBD2 matching over 9 bases. Trimming cost V 1 base and J 6 bases; bases outside gene matches: 9. Germline lookup yields CDR1 SGHVS and CDR2 FQNEAQ. This CDR3 is built from 17 residues. The DNA of the CDR3 is TGTGCCAGCAGCTTAGAGAGTAGCGGGAGAATGGCCGGGGAGCTGTTTTTT. This sequence encodes CASSLESSGRMAGELFF.

The V call is TRBV24-1, the J call TRBJ1-1; TRBD1 agrees at 7 bases. The length of the CDR3 is 14 residues. Per germline, CDR1 KGHDR and CDR2 SFDVKD. V was clipped by 7 bases and J by 1 base; unmatched bases: 5. The DNA of the CDR3 is TGTGCCACCAGCGCAGGGGGGAGGAACACTGAAGCTTTCTTT. It codes for CATSAGGRNTEAFF.

This clone was picked up one time. The V call is TRBV2, the J call TRBJ1-2; TRBD1 aligns across 8 bases. This CDR3 has 16 amino acids. Germline CDR1 and CDR2: SNHLY and FYNNEI. V was pared by 4 bases and J by 5 bases, with 12 bases of the junction left unmatched. CDR3 DNA sequence: TGTGCCAGCAGTGGAAGGTGGGCGACAGGGGATTATGGCTACACCTTC. It yields the protein CASSGRWATGDYGYTF.

CDR3 loop: CASSQLDSYEQYF. CDR3 in DNA: TGTGCCAGCAGCCAACTAGACAGCTACGAGCAGTACTTC. This chain connects TRBV14 to TRBJ2-7; D might be TRBD1 (5 bases). The CDR3 sequence is 13 residues long. V was pared by 2 bases and J by 3 bases, with 8 bases between. Per the germline V gene, CDR1 is SGHDN and CDR2 is FVKESK.

The chain links TRBV28 to TRBJ2-3; TRBD2 is a possible D gene (5 bases). The V and J ends lost 4 bases and 3 bases respectively, with 17 bases between them. The germline V gene encodes CDR1 MDHEN and CDR2 SYDVKM. The CDR3 totals 16 residues. CDR3 amino acids: CASSSFLVRDTDTQYF. DNA of the CDR3: TGTGCCAGCAGTTCATTTCTAGTGAGGGATACAGATACGCAGTATTTT.

This rearrangement joins TRBV6-5 to TRBJ1-3; D unresolved. CDR3 length equals 15 residues. Germline V gene sequence: CDR1 MNHEY, CDR2 SVGAGI. V was trimmed by 3 bases and J by 0 bases, leaving 9 bases between them. The CDR3 DNA sequence: TGTGCCAGCAGTTATGGAGTGAACTCTGGAAACACCATATATTTT. This codes for CASSYGVNSGNTIYF.

The V and J genes are TRBV10-1 and TRBJ1-1; no firm D call. This CDR3 is 12 amino acids long. Germline CDR1 reads WNHNN; CDR2 reads SYGVQD (reference sequence). V gave up 2 bases and J gave up 8 bases, with 9 bases separating them. CDR3 region: CASSEAGGEAFF. The CDR3 nucleotides read TGCGCCAGCAGTGAGGCCGGAGGCGAAGCTTTCTTT.

V gene TRBV30 combines with J gene TRBJ1-4; D possibly corresponds to TRBD1 (5 bases). CDR1 GTSNPN and CDR2 SVGIG come from the germline V gene (reference sequence). Trimming removed 3 bases at V and 7 bases at J, with 18 bases between. The length of the CDR3 is 15 residues. The CDR3 sequence: CAWSQWMAGREKLFF. The CDR3 DNA reads as TGTGCCTGGAGCCAGTGGATGGCGGGGCGTGAAAAACTGTTTTTT.